The source of this T cell receptor beta chain is a study of post-analysis software for immune sequencing data. Study-wide context: Included among the disease courses, which were recorded for the cohort, were relapsing-remitting, secondary progressive and progressive-relapsing multiple sclerosis. Broader study findings: Controls showed lower frequencies than patients for five or six TRBV segments, and TRBV5-6, TRBV5-1 and TRBV20-1 were among these. The authors found that F measure strongly co-clustered same-batch samples. In multiple sclerosis, normalized Chao1 diversity was significantly below that of controls.

In this sample, this clonotype turned up a few times. The target antigen is unknown. The germline CDR1 and CDR2 sequences are KGHDR and SFDVKD. V was cut by 3 bases and J by 2 bases, with 9 bases left in between. This CDR3 spans 14 amino acids. TCR beta cDNA libraries included unique molecular identifiers. When roughly 0.9 to 10 million T cells were used, they gave a few hundred thousand cDNA molecules. TCRdb analysed the PCR reads with MiXCR anew, one entry per CDR3 protein. The table records a few hundred thousand distinct CDR3 sequences, around a third of them present only once. The rearrangement links TRBV24-1 to TRBJ2-5; D perhaps matches TRBD2 (6 bases). The clonotype was recovered from a girl aged 2-17 years with multiple sclerosis. Sequenced: blood. CDR3 loop: CATSDTGTQETQYF. CDR3 DNA sequence: TGTGCCACCAGTGATACGGGGACTCAAGAGACCCAGTACTTC.